These T cell receptor beta chains were read from a single sample in a study of T-cell memory formation after mild COVID-19. Each CDR3 protein gets one entry after TCRdb re-called the 5' RACE reads with MiXCR. This sample carries approximately 340,000 distinct CDR3 sequences, 13% of them seen once, and the ten largest clones take 20% to 25%. The sequenced material came from PBMCs or a T cell subset sorted from them (not recorded which). The receptors stem from a man between 18 and 35 years old who had mild COVID-19 (a few samples of this study predate the infection). Cell type and time point are not known. Each CDR3 is given without its conserved first and last residue. The D gene is left open where the match is weak. Size is omitted from some rows. Given values are once, few, many or a class for expanded clones.

v_gene: TRBV29-1; j_gene: TRBJ2-5; abundance: NA; d_gene: TRBD2; CDR3aa: SVERRGASGLKETQY
v_gene: TRBV25-1; j_gene: TRBJ2-1; abundance: NA; d_gene: NA; CDR3aa: ASSESGVKQF
v_gene: TRBV29-1; j_gene: TRBJ2-5; abundance: NA; d_gene: TRBD1; CDR3aa: SVEVPGTAQETQY
v_gene: TRBV7-9; j_gene: TRBJ2-3; abundance: NA; d_gene: NA; CDR3aa: ASRRPGETWDTQY
v_gene: TRBV12-3/TRBV12-4; j_gene: TRBJ2-1; abundance: NA; d_gene: TRBD2; CDR3aa: ASSATSGGGRF
v_gene: TRBV10-3; j_gene: TRBJ2-1; abundance: NA; d_gene: TRBD2; CDR3aa: AISRPGSGGASNEQF
v_gene: TRBV7-9; j_gene: TRBJ1-2; abundance: few; d_gene: NA; CDR3aa: ASSLVRGHSYGYT
v_gene: TRBV19; j_gene: TRBJ1-6; abundance: few; d_gene: NA; CDR3aa: ASSPPPAEGNSPLH
v_gene: TRBV7-8; j_gene: TRBJ2-2; abundance: few; d_gene: NA; CDR3aa: ASSARPANTGELF
v_gene: TRBV4-3; j_gene: TRBJ1-1; abundance: few; d_gene: TRBD1; CDR3aa: ASSPGTANSGTEAF
v_gene: TRBV20-1; j_gene: TRBJ1-6; abundance: few; d_gene: TRBD1; CDR3aa: SANRGINSPLH
v_gene: TRBV18; j_gene: TRBJ2-5; abundance: many; d_gene: NA; CDR3aa: ASSPDIQETQY
v_gene: TRBV5-4; j_gene: TRBJ2-3; abundance: many; d_gene: NA; CDR3aa: ASSLFGTDTQY
v_gene: TRBV21-1; j_gene: TRBJ2-5; abundance: NA; d_gene: NA; CDR3aa: ASRQGATERQETQY
v_gene: TRBV5-1; j_gene: TRBJ2-3; abundance: many; d_gene: TRBD1; CDR3aa: ASSLEGQYTDTQY
v_gene: TRBV7-8; j_gene: TRBJ2-5; abundance: few; d_gene: NA; CDR3aa: ASGRQEETQY
v_gene: TRBV18; j_gene: TRBJ2-1; abundance: NA; d_gene: TRBD1; CDR3aa: ASSPETGGPMHEQF
v_gene: TRBV29-1; j_gene: TRBJ2-3; abundance: NA; d_gene: TRBD2; CDR3aa: SVERTSGGTDTQY
v_gene: TRBV12-3/TRBV12-4; j_gene: TRBJ1-4; abundance: few; d_gene: TRBD1; CDR3aa: ASSHRGHEKLF
v_gene: TRBV7-9; j_gene: TRBJ2-5; abundance: many; d_gene: NA; CDR3aa: ASSPSPTEETQY
v_gene: TRBV2; j_gene: TRBJ2-3; abundance: few; d_gene: NA; CDR3aa: ASNLGDTQY
v_gene: TRBV25-1; j_gene: TRBJ2-6; abundance: once; d_gene: TRBD1; CDR3aa: ASSGDSRINVLT
v_gene: TRBV7-2; j_gene: TRBJ2-1; abundance: NA; d_gene: TRBD2; CDR3aa: ASSWSSGGADEQF
v_gene: TRBV7-2; j_gene: TRBJ2-5; abundance: few; d_gene: NA; CDR3aa: ASSLADSNMETQY
v_gene: TRBV7-9; j_gene: TRBJ1-1; abundance: few; d_gene: NA; CDR3aa: ASRHRDNLNTEAF
v_gene: TRBV27; j_gene: TRBJ2-3; abundance: NA; d_gene: TRBD1; CDR3aa: ASSSPTGDDTDTQY
v_gene: TRBV29-1; j_gene: TRBJ1-1; abundance: few; d_gene: NA; CDR3aa: SAQGGGNTEAF
v_gene: TRBV28; j_gene: TRBJ1-2; abundance: few; d_gene: NA; CDR3aa: ASSTTPGVSYGYT
v_gene: TRBV6-1; j_gene: TRBJ2-4; abundance: NA; d_gene: TRBD1; CDR3aa: ASSLQGGIQY
v_gene: TRBV4-3; j_gene: TRBJ2-5; abundance: few; d_gene: NA; CDR3aa: ASSQDGISPRKETQY
v_gene: TRBV6-2/TRBV6-3; j_gene: TRBJ1-5; abundance: NA; d_gene: NA; CDR3aa: ASSYSDGSNQPQH
v_gene: TRBV7-8; j_gene: TRBJ1-2; abundance: NA; d_gene: NA; CDR3aa: ASSLDPGNDYGYT
v_gene: TRBV4-2; j_gene: TRBJ2-5; abundance: NA; d_gene: TRBD2; CDR3aa: ASSQELAGEETQY
v_gene: TRBV4-2; j_gene: TRBJ1-5; abundance: many; d_gene: TRBD1; CDR3aa: ASSPAGETGGVQPQH
v_gene: TRBV7-9; j_gene: TRBJ2-1; abundance: few; d_gene: NA; CDR3aa: ASSDRRAIYNEQF
v_gene: TRBV5-6; j_gene: TRBJ2-7; abundance: few; d_gene: NA; CDR3aa: ASSLVGDSEQY
v_gene: TRBV20-1; j_gene: TRBJ2-1; abundance: few; d_gene: TRBD2; CDR3aa: SAAGTSAYNEQF
v_gene: TRBV9; j_gene: TRBJ1-5; abundance: few; d_gene: NA; CDR3aa: ASSVGLGTQPQH
v_gene: TRBV19; j_gene: TRBJ1-4; abundance: few; d_gene: NA; CDR3aa: ASSDTGWANEKLF
v_gene: TRBV7-9; j_gene: TRBJ2-7; abundance: NA; d_gene: NA; CDR3aa: ASSLSGPHYEQY
v_gene: TRBV4-3; j_gene: TRBJ1-1; abundance: few; d_gene: TRBD1; CDR3aa: ASSQVRGQEAF